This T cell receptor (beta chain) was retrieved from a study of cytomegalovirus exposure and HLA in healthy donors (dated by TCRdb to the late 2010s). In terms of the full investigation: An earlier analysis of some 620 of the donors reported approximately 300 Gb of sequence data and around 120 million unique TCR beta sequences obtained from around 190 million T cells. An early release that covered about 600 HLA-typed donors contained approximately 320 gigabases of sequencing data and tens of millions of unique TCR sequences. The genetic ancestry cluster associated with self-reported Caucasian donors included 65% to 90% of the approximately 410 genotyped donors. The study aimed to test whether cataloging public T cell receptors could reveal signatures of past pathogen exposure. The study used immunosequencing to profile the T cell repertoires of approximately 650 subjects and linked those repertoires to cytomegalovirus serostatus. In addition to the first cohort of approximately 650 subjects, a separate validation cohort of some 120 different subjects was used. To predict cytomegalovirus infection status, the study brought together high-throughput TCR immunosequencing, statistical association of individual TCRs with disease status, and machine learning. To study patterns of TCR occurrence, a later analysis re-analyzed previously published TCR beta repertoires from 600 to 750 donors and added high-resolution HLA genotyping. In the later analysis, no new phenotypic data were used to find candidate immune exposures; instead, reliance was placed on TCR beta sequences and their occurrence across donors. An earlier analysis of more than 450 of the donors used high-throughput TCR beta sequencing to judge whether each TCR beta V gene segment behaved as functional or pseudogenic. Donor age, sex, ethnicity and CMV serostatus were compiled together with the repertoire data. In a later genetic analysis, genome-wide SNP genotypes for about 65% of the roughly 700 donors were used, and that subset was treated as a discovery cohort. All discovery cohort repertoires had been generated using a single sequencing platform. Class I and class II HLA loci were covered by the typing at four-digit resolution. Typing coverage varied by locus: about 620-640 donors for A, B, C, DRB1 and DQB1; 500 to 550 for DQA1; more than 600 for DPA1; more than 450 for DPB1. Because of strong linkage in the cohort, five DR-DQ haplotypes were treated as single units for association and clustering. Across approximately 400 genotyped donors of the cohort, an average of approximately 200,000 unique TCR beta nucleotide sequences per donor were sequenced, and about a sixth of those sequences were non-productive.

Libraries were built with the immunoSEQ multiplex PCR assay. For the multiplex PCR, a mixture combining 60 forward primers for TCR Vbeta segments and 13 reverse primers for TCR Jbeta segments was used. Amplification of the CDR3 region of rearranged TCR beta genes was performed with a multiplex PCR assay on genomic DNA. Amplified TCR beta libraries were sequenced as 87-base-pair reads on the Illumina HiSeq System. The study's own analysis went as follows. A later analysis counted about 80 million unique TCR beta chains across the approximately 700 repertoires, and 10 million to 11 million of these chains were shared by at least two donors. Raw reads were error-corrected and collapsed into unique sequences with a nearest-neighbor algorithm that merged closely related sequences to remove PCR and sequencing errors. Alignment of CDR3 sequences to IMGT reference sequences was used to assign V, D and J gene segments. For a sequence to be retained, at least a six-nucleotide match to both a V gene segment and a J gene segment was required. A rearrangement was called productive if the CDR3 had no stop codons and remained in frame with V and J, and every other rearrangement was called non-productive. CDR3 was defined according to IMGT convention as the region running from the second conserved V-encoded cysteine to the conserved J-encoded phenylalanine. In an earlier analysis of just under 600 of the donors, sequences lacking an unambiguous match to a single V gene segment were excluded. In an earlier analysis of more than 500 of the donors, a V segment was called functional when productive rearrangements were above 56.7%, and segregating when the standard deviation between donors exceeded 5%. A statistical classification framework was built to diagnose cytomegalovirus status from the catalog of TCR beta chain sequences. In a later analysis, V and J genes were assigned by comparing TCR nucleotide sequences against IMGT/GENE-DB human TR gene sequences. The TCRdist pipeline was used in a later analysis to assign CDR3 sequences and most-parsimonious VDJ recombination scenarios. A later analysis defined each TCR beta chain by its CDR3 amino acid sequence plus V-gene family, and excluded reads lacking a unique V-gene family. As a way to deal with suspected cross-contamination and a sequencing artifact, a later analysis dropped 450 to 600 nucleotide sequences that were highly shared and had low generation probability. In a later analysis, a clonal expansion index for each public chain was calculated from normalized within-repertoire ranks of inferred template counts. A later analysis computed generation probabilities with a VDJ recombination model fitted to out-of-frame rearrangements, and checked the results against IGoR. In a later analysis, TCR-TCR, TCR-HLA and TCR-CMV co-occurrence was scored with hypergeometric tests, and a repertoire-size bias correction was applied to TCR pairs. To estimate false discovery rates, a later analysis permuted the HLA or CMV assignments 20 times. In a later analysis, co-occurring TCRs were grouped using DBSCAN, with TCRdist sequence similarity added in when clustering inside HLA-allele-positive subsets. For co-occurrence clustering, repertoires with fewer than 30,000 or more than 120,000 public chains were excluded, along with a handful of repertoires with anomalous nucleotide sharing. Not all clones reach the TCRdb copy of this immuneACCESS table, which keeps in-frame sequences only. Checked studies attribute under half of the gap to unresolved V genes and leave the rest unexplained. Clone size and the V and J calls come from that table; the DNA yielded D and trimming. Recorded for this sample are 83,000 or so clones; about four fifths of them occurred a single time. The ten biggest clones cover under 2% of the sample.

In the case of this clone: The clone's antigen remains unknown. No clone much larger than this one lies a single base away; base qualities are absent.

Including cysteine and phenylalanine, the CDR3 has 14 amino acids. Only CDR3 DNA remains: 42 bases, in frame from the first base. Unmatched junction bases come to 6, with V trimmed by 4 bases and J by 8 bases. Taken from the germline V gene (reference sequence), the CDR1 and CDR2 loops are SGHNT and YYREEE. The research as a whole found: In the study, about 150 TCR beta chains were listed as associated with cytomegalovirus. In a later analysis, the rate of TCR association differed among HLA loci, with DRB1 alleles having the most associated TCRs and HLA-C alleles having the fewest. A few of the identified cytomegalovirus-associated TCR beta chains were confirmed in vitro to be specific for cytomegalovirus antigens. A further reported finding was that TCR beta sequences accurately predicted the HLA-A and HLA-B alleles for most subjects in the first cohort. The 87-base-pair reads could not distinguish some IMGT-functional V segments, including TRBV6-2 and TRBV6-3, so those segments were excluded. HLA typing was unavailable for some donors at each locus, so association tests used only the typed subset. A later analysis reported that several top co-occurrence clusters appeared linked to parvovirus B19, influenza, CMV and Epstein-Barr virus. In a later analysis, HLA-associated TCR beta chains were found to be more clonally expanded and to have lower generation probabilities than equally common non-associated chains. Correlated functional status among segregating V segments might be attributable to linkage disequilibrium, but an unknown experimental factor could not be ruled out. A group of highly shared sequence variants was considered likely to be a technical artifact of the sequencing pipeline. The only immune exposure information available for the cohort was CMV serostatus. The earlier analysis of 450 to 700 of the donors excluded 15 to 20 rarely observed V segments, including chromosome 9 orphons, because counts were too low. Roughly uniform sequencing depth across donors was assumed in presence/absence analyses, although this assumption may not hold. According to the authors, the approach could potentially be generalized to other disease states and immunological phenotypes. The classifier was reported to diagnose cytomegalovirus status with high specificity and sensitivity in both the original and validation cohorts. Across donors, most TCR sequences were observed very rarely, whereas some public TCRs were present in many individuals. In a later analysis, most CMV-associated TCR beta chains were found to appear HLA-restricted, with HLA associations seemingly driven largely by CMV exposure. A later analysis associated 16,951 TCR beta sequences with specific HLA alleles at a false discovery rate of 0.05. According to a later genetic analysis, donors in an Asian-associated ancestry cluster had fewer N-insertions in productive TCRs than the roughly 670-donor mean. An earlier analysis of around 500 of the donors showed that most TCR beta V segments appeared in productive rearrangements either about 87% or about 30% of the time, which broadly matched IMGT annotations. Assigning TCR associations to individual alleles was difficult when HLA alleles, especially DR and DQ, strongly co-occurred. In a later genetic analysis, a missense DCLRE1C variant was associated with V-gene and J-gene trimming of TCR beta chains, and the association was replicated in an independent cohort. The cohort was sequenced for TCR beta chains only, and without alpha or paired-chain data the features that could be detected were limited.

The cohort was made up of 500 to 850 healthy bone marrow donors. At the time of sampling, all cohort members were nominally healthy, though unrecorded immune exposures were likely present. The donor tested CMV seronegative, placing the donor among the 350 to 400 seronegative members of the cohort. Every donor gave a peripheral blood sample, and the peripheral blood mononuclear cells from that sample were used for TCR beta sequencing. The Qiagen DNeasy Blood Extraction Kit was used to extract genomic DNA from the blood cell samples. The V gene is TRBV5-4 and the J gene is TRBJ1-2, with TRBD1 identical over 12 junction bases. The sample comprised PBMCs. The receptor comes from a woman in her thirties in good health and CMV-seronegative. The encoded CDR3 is CASSRDRGRGGYTF. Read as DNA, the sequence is TGTGCCAGCAGCCGGGACAGGGGGCGCGGCGGCTACACCTTC.